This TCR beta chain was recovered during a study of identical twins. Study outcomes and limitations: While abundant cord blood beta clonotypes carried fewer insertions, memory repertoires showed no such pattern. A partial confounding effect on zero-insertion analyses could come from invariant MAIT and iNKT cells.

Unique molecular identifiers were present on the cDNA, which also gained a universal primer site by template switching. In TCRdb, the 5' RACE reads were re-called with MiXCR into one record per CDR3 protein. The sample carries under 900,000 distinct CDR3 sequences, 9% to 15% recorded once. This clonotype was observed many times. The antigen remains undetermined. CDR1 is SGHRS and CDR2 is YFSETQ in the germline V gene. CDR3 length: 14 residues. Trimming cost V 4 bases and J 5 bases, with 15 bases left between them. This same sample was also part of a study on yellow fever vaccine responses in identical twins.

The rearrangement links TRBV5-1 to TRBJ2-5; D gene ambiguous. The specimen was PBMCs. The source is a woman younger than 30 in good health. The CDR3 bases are TGCGCCAGCAGCCAAACTACCCGTTGGGAGACCCAGTACTTC. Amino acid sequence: CASSQTTRWETQYF. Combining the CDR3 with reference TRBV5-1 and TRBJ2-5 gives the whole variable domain KAGVTQTPRYLIKTRGQQVTLSCSPISGHRSVSWYQQTPGQGLQFLFEYFSETQRNKGNFPGRFSGRQFSNSRSEMNVSTLELGDSALYLCASSQTTRWETQYFGPGTRLLVL.